The present T cell receptor beta chain was sequenced within a study of T-cell reconstitution after alpha-beta-depleted transplantation in children. Regarding the study as a whole: Surviving thymic progenitors and recipient T cells were the source of high TCRbeta diversity at day 60 in some patients. About two months after transplant, alpha-beta T cells reportedly came from several hundred expanded graft clones. T-cell counts and diversity were attributed mostly to newly produced T cells one year after transplant.

This clonotype has at least ten counts. Its antigen is as yet unknown. Trimming took 3 bases from V and 1 from J, leaving 8 bases between them. Germline-derived CDR1 and CDR2 are DFQATT and SNEGSKA (reference sequence). CDR3 length: 13 amino acids. TCRbeta library preparation incorporated unique molecular identifiers. Each CDR3 protein is one row after TCRdb ran MiXCR on the PCR reads. This sample has about 640,000 distinct CDR3 sequences, with 10% to 15% found just once. This sample comprised PBMCs, mostly from graft donor cells, obtained 360 days after TCRalphabeta/CD19-depleted stem cell transplant. The chain joins TRBV20-1 to TRBJ2-3; no definite D call. The receptor was derived from a male patient aged 10 to 17 who had a stem cell transplant for acute myeloid leukemia, so the T cells may come from the graft donor. CDR3 sequence: CSASWAGTDTQYF. DNA for the CDR3: TGCAGTGCTAGTTGGGCCGGCACAGATACGCAGTATTTT.